Each of the 26 T cell receptor beta chains below was sequenced from the same sample in a study of T-cell memory formation after mild COVID-19. Each CDR3 protein is one row after TCRdb ran MiXCR on the 5' RACE reads. Of 150,000 or so distinct CDR3 sequences listed, around 13% are singletons. The sequencing sample was made of PBMCs or a T cell subset sorted from them (not recorded which). Source of these receptors: an adult woman who had mild COVID-19 (a few samples of this study predate the infection). Cell type and time point are not known.

The sample holds a few counts of this clonotype. The chain joins TRBV20-1 to TRBJ2-7; 10 bases map to TRBD2. The CDR3 is 13 residues long. V lost 8 bases to trimming and J lost 0 bases; unmatched junction nucleotides: 4. The germline CDR1 and CDR2 sequences are DFQATT and SNEGSKA (reference sequence). The CDR3 region has the DNA TGCAGTACCACTAGCGGGACCTCCTACGAGCAGTACTTC. This codes for CSTTSGTSYEQYF.

This clonotype has only one observation. The chain has TRBV7-9 and TRBJ1-1; tentative D call: TRBD1 (6 bases). Germline V gene lookup returns CDR1 SEHNR and CDR2 FQNEAQ (reference sequence). The CDR3 is 16 residues long. Trimming pared 3 bases from V and 0 bases from J, leaving 14 bases between. CDR3: CASSFGGGVVNTEAFF. The DNA for the CDR3 is TGTGCCAGCAGCTTTGGGGGGGGCGTCGTGAACACTGAAGCTTTCTTT.

The J gene is TRBJ2-1, the V gene TRBV4-1, with D perhaps matching TRBD1 (6 bases). V was pared by 0 bases and J by 4 bases, with 16 bases between. CDR3 length: 17 residues. Germline CDR1 reads MGHRA; CDR2 reads YSYEKL. The CDR3 region is CASSQEGTGLRYNEQFF. CDR3 nucleotides: TGCGCCAGCAGCCAAGAAGGCACAGGGCTTAGGTACAATGAGCAGTTCTTC.

There are a few counts of this clonotype. The V call is TRBV12-3 or TRBV12-4, the J call TRBJ2-5, with D possibly TRBD1 on 5 matching bases. Deletions cut 5 bases from V and 1 base from J, with 14 bases between. This CDR3 comprises 15 residues. CDR3 amino acids: CASSPRRQTQETQYF. The DNA of the CDR3 is TGTGCCAGCAGTCCCAGGAGACAGACCCAAGAGACCCAGTACTTC.

The chain joins TRBV25-1 to TRBJ1-1; perhaps TRBD1 as D (6 bases). Trimming took off 1 base at V and 1 base at J, with 19 bases between the two ends. CDR1 is MGHDK and CDR2 is SYGVNS in the germline V gene. The CDR3 contains 18 residues. In nucleotides, the CDR3 is TGTGCCAGCAGTGAATTGTCTGGTTGGGGGCAGGGGAACACTGAAGCTTTCTTT. This gives the protein CASSELSGWGQGNTEAFF.

A few counts support this clonotype. The chain is built from TRBV5-1 and TRBJ2-7; 9 nucleotides line up with TRBD1. J was trimmed by 7 bases and V by 3 bases; bases with no gene match: 11. The CDR3 runs to 15 residues. CDR1 is SGHRS, CDR2 YFSETQ, per germline. CDR3 in amino acids: CASSWGQGTLEEQYF. The CDR3 DNA follows: TGCGCCAGCAGCTGGGGACAGGGAACCCTGGAGGAGCAGTACTTC.

This clonotype has more than one count but fewer than ten. The chain recombines TRBV13 with TRBJ2-2, with D unclear. The germline V gene has CDR1 PRHDT and CDR2 FYEKMQ (reference sequence). This CDR3 comprises 13 residues. V was shortened by 4 bases and J by 5 bases, with 8 bases between the two germline ends. Here the CDR3 DNA reads TGTGCCAGCAGCTCGACTTTGACCGGGGAGCTGTTTTTT. This sequence encodes CASSSTLTGELFF.

The sample holds a few counts of this clonotype. The genes are TRBV19 and TRBJ1-1, with D hard to call. This CDR3 comprises 13 residues. The V gene's germline CDR1 is LNHDA and CDR2 SQIVND (reference sequence). Trimming removed 5 bases at V and 4 bases at J, with 11 bases between. The CDR3 loop reads CASSFRTGTEAFF. The CDR3 DNA sequence: TGTGCCAGTAGTTTCAGGACGGGCACTGAAGCTTTCTTT.

This clonotype has more than one count but fewer than ten. The V call is TRBV12-3 or TRBV12-4, the J call TRBJ2-1; 11 bases agree with TRBD2. After removal of 6 bases from V and 10 bases from J, the junction contained 8 bases not matched to a gene. The length of the CDR3 is 14 residues. CDR3 sequence: CASRLTSGVQEQFF. Here the CDR3 DNA reads TGTGCCAGCAGACTGACTAGCGGGGTCCAGGAGCAGTTCTTC.

The gene calls are TRBV12-3 or TRBV12-4 and TRBJ2-1; 10 nucleotides match TRBD1. J lost 5 bases, V lost 5 bases, and 9 bases had no gene match. The CDR3 runs to 16 residues. CDR3 DNA: TGTGCCAGCAGTACTTGGGACAGGGGAACCCACAATGAGCAGTTCTTC. This sequence encodes CASSTWDRGTHNEQFF.

This clonotype was seen a few times. V and J are TRBV20-1 and TRBJ1-2, with unresolved D. The germline V and J ends were trimmed by 3 bases and 7 bases, with 21 bases remaining between them. CDR3 length: 15 amino acids. CDR1 is DFQATT and CDR2 is SNEGSKA in the germline V gene (reference sequence). Written as DNA, the CDR3 is TGCAGTGCTAGTAGACCGATTACCCTGGCGGGTGGCTACACCTTC. The encoded protein is CSASRPITLAGGYTF.

V is TRBV12-3 or TRBV12-4 and J is TRBJ2-5; D gene uncertain. The V and J ends lost 7 bases and 5 bases respectively, with 14 bases between them. CDR3 length: 13 residues. CDR3 region: CASTPPDKETQYF. CDR3 nucleotide sequence: TGTGCCAGCACCCCACCCGACAAGGAGACCCAGTACTTC.

Remarks on this clonotype: Given a much more abundant clone one base away, this may be a read error. This chain joins TRBV12-3 or TRBV12-4 and TRBJ2-1, with a weak D call TRBD1 (6 bases). Trimming took 6 bases from V and 4 from J, leaving 16 bases between them. The CDR3 runs 15 residues. CDR3 in DNA: TGTGCCAGCAGCCACAACAGGGATCGGTACAATGAGCAGTTCTTC. It is translated as CASSHNRDRYNEQFF.

DNA of the CDR3: TGTGCCAGCAGCGCACCCCCAGGGGAGACCCAGTACTTC. This sequence encodes CASSAPPGETQYF. The chain recombines TRBV7-2 with TRBJ2-5, with a tentative D call TRBD1 (5 bases). The CDR3 length is 13 residues. Per the germline V gene, CDR1 is SGHTA and CDR2 is FQGNSA. The V and J ends lost 5 bases and 5 bases respectively, with 12 bases between them.

The chain combines TRBV6-5 with TRBJ2-5, with no clear D. The CDR3 is 14 residues long. Deletions cut 6 bases from V and 3 bases from J, with 14 bases between. Germline V gene sequence: CDR1 MNHEY, CDR2 SVGAGI. CDR3 coding DNA: TGTGCCAGCAGCGCAACCTGGACGGAAGAGACCCAGTACTTC. The encoded protein is CASSATWTEETQYF.

This rearrangement joins TRBV5-1 to TRBJ2-5, with D perhaps TRBD1 (6 bases). V was shortened by 4 bases and J by 0 bases, with 10 bases between the two germline ends. This CDR3 comprises 14 residues. CDR1 and CDR2 (germline): SGHRS, YFSETQ. The CDR3 spells CASSGGQYQETQYF. Written as DNA, the CDR3 is TGCGCCAGCAGCGGCGGACAGTACCAAGAGACCCAGTACTTC.

In DNA form, the CDR3 reads TGTGCCAGCAGCTCTAGACAGGGCACGGGGGCCAACGTCCTGACTTTC. Protein: CASSSRQGTGANVLTF. J is TRBJ2-6 and V is TRBV7-9, with 7 bases fitting TRBD1. Germline assignment: CDR1 SEHNR and CDR2 FQNEAQ (reference sequence). The CDR3 runs 16 residues. J was trimmed by 4 bases and V by 4 bases; bases with no gene match: 7.

This clonotype came up a few times. The V and J genes are TRBV19 and TRBJ2-6; 8 nucleotides line up with TRBD1. The CDR3 totals 18 residues. Germline V gives CDR1 LNHDA, CDR2 SQIVND (reference sequence). After removal of 7 bases from V and 0 bases from J, the junction contained 11 bases not matched to a gene. The CDR3 loop is CASTRTGSMNSGANVLTF. Written as DNA, the CDR3 is TGTGCCAGTACCCGGACAGGGAGTATGAACTCTGGGGCCAACGTCCTGACTTTC.

As to this clonotype: A much larger clone is a single base away; this may be a read error. The CDR3 spells CAIGHGGDNEQLF. In DNA, the CDR3 is TGTGCCATCGGACACGGAGGGGACAATGAGCAGCTCTTC. The rearrangement links TRBV10-3 to TRBJ2-1, with D perhaps TRBD1 or TRBD2 (6 bases each). Germline-derived CDR1 and CDR2 are ENHRY and SYGVKD. This CDR3 spans 13 amino acids.

This sequence joins TRBV5-1 and TRBJ1-3; D remains ambiguous. Germline V lookup: CDR1 SGHRS, CDR2 YFSETQ. This CDR3 is built from 16 residues. The V gene lost 0 bases and the J gene lost 2 bases, with 12 bases spanning the gap. The CDR3 DNA follows: TGCGCCAGCAGCTTGGGGCCCGGCTACACTGGAAACACCATATATTTT. It is translated as CASSLGPGYTGNTIYF.

This clonotype showed up just a few times. This chain uses TRBV12-3 or TRBV12-4 with TRBJ1-2; 7 bases agree with TRBD1. The length of the CDR3 is 13 residues. V shed 7 bases and J 4 bases; nucleotides not matched to a gene: 6. Here the CDR3 DNA reads TGTGCCAGCATGACGACAGGGAGCTATGGCTACACCTTC. Translating it yields CASMTTGSYGYTF.

V gene TRBV6-2 or TRBV6-3 combines with J gene TRBJ1-1, with unresolved D. CDR3 size: 16 residues. Germline V gives CDR1 MNHEY, CDR2 SVGEGT. Trimming removed 0 bases at V and 3 bases at J, with 14 bases between. CDR3 in DNA: TGTGCCAGCAGTTACTCGAAGGGCAGGATCTACACTGAAGCTTTCTTT. This translates into CASSYSKGRIYTEAFF.

This clonotype was observed a handful of times. V and J are TRBV5-1 and TRBJ2-3; no clear D. The V gene's germline CDR1 is SGHRS and CDR2 YFSETQ. The CDR3 sequence is 12 residues long. Trimming took 7 bases from V and 6 from J, leaving 12 bases between them. CDR3 sequence: CASSRATDTQYF. The CDR3 bases are TGCGCCAGCTCCCGAGCCACGGATACGCAGTATTTT.

The table lists this clonotype with a few counts. This chain connects TRBV20-1 to TRBJ2-1; D is perhaps TRBD1 (6 bases). Germline loops: CDR1 DFQATT, CDR2 SNEGSKA (reference sequence). There are 12 residues in the CDR3. V was clipped by 5 bases and J by 9 bases, with 14 bases between them. The CDR3 DNA is TGCAGTGCTCAGCTTAGGGGGATTGAGCAGTTCTTC. It yields the protein CSAQLRGIEQFF.

J is TRBJ1-1 and V is TRBV6-5; D not certain. Per the germline V gene, CDR1 is MNHEY and CDR2 is SVGAGI. V was trimmed by 5 bases and J by 1 base, leaving 11 bases between them. The CDR3 length is 14 residues. The CDR3 region has the DNA TGTGCCAGCAGTAACCGCGCAGGGAACACTGAAGCTTTCTTT. This encodes CASSNRAGNTEAFF.

This rearrangement joins TRBV7-8 to TRBJ1-1; the D is unclear. CDR1 is SGHVS, CDR2 FQNEAQ, per germline. The CDR3 spans 16 residues. V lost 0 bases and J 0 bases, leaving 11 bases between the germline ends. The CDR3 spells CASSLARAAMNTEAFF. CDR3 DNA sequence: TGTGCCAGCAGCTTAGCGAGGGCAGCAATGAACACTGAAGCTTTCTTT. Using reference TRBV7-8 and TRBJ1-1 for the parts outside the CDR3, the full variable domain is GAGVSQSPRYKVAKRGQDVALRCDPISGHVSLFWYQQALGQGPEFLTYFQNEAQLDKSGLPSDRFFAERPEGSVSTLKIQRTQQEDSAVYLCASSLARAAMNTEAFFGQGTRLTVV.